This is a list of T cell receptor beta chains from one sample in a study of blood T cell repertoires in COVID-19. Using immunoSEQ multiplex PCR, the repertoire was profiled, and TCRdb retains in-frame clones only, with some absent. This table has roughly 270,000 clones, roughly four fifths appearing once. Sample: PBMCs or T cells enriched from blood (not recorded which). Receptor source: a man aged 40-55 years who had been exposed to COVID-19. Both conserved end residues are part of each CDR3. D genes are given only for firm matches. Clone size is given for some rows only: seen once, a few or many times, or a class if the clone is expanded.

j_call cdr3_length clone_size d_call v_call cdr3_aa cdr3_nt
TRBJ2-7 14 . . TRBV7-8 CASSPRTASYEQYF TGTGCCAGCAGCCCCAGGACAGCCTCCTACGAGCAGTACTTC
TRBJ1-5 16 . TRBD1 TRBV18 CASSYQGGLGNQPQHF TGTGCCAGCTCGTACCAAGGGGGCTTGGGCAATCAGCCCCAGCATTTT
TRBJ2-7 15 once TRBD2 TRBV10-3 CAISPATSGLAGAYF TGTGCCATCAGTCCTGCAACCTCAGGACTAGCGGGAGCGTACTTC
TRBJ2-5 13 . TRBD1 TRBV10-3 CAARGQHQETQYF TGTGCCGCCAGGGGGCAGCACCAAGAGACCCAGTACTTC
TRBJ1-1 15 . . TRBV9 CASSRGDTRYTEAFF TGTGCCAGCAGCCGGGGGGACACCCGATACACTGAAGCTTTCTTT
TRBJ2-1 12 . . TRBV5-4 CASSLNSNEQFF TGTGCCAGCAGCTTGAATTCGAATGAGCAGTTCTTC
TRBJ2-7 14 . . TRBV13 CASSPGVQNYEQYF TGTGCCAGCAGCCCAGGGGTACAGAATTACGAGCAGTACTTC
TRBJ2-1 16 . . TRBV7-2 CASSLGSAGFSNEQFF TGTGCCAGCAGCTTAGGTTCGGCCGGGTTTTCCAATGAGCAGTTCTTC
TRBJ2-5 15 . . TRBV6-5 CASRAAGRAQETQYF TGTGCCAGCAGAGCTGCGGGACGGGCCCAAGAGACCCAGTACTTC
TRBJ2-3 21 . TRBD2 TRBV15 CATSRDVTVVISGSLLDTQYF TGTGCCACCAGCAGAGATGTCACTGTCGTAATTAGCGGGAGTTTGTTGGATACGCAGTATTTT
TRBJ2-5 19 . TRBD2 TRBV7-2 CASSLRHGGGGRGRETQYF TGTGCCAGCAGCTTACGGCATGGGGGAGGCGGGAGGGGTAGGGAGACCCAGTACTTC
TRBJ1-1 16 . . TRBV11-2 CASSSLQGGAKAEAFF TGTGCCAGCAGCTCCCTCCAGGGTGGGGCCAAAGCTGAAGCTTTCTTT
TRBJ1-6 15 . . TRBV5-6 CASSLDSRLPGLLHF TGTGCCAGCAGCTTGGACTCTCGGCTGCCAGGGCTCCTCCACTTT
TRBJ2-5 13 . . TRBV12-3/TRBV12-4 CASRTGAYGAQYF TGTGCCAGCAGAACGGGAGCATATGGGGCCCAGTACTTC
TRBJ1-5 16 . . TRBV6-5 CASSYSIRVAYQPQHF TGTGCCAGCAGTTACTCGATTCGGGTAGCCTATCAGCCCCAGCATTTT
TRBJ2-3 13 . . TRBV3-1/TRBV3-2 CASSQRGLDTQYF TGTGCCAGCAGCCAACGGGGTTTAGATACGCAGTATTTT
TRBJ2-1 17 few TRBD2 TRBV5-1 CASSRHEGLAGYNEQFF TGCGCCAGCAGCCGGCATGAGGGACTAGCGGGATACAATGAGCAGTTCTTC
TRBJ1-1 14 . TRBD1 TRBV5-1 CASSRDRANTEAFF TGCGCCAGCAGTCGGGACAGAGCTAACACTGAAGCTTTCTTT
TRBJ2-2 14 . TRBD1 TRBV6-5 CASRTGSYTGELFF TGTGCCAGCAGGACAGGGTCTTACACCGGGGAGCTGTTTTTT
TRBJ1-2 15 . . TRBV9 CASSVGQTSRYGYTF TGTGCCAGCAGCGTAGGACAGACCTCTCGGTATGGCTACACCTTC
TRBJ1-2 13 . . TRBV13 CASSSVATSGYTF TGTGCCAGCAGCTCGGTAGCAACGTCCGGCTACACCTTC
TRBJ2-5 13 many . TRBV15 CATSRDSLETQYF TGTGCCACCAGCAGAGACTCCTTAGAGACCCAGTACTTC
TRBJ1-2 13 . . TRBV2 CASSTTVGYGYTF TGTGCCAGCAGTACAACAGTGGGCTATGGCTACACCTTC
TRBJ1-4 13 . . TRBV19 CASRLTLAEKLFF TGTGCCAGTAGGTTGACTTTGGCTGAAAAACTGTTTTTT
TRBJ1-6 13 . . TRBV30 CALGESYNSPLHF TGTGCCCTCGGTGAATCCTATAATTCACCCCTCCACTTT
TRBJ2-2 14 . . TRBV2 CASLRGAGAGELFF TGTGCCAGCCTAAGGGGGGCGGGAGCCGGGGAGCTGTTTTTT
TRBJ2-1 15 . TRBD2 TRBV3-1/TRBV3-2 CASSHIAGGVNEQFF TGTGCCAGCAGCCACATAGCGGGAGGTGTAAATGAGCAGTTCTTC
TRBJ1-1 15 . TRBD1 TRBV5-5 CASSRAGGLNTEAFF TGTGCCAGCAGCCGAGCAGGGGGACTGAACACTGAAGCTTTCTTT
TRBJ2-3 15 . . TRBV18 CASSVLDSDPHTQYF TGTGCCAGCTCAGTATTGGACTCCGACCCGCATACGCAGTATTTT
TRBJ1-6 14 few . TRBV7-9 CASTKGDGLIPLHF TGTGCCAGCACGAAGGGGGACGGCCTGATCCCCCTCCACTTT
TRBJ2-2 15 . . TRBV11-2 CASITVAVNTGELFF TGTGCCAGCATTACGGTAGCGGTTAACACCGGGGAGCTGTTTTTT
TRBJ2-1 18 . TRBD2 TRBV7-9 CASSLGYTSGRATVEQFF TGTGCCAGCAGCTTAGGCTACACTAGCGGGAGGGCCACAGTTGAGCAGTTCTTC
TRBJ2-2 13 . . TRBV7-3 CASRTGTTGELFF TGTGCCAGCAGAACCGGGACTACCGGGGAGCTGTTTTTT
TRBJ2-5 15 . . TRBV29-1 CSVGGGTGGQETQYF TGCAGCGTTGGGGGGGGGACAGGAGGACAAGAGACCCAGTACTTC
TRBJ2-2 14 once TRBD1 TRBV28 CASCQQGAAGELFF TGTGCCAGCTGTCAGCAGGGGGCAGCCGGGGAGCTGTTTTTT
TRBJ1-5 13 few . TRBV11-2 CASSLDRDQPQHF TGTGCCAGCAGCTTAGATCGGGATCAGCCCCAGCATTTT
TRBJ2-1 15 . . TRBV18 CASSPFGQSYNEQFF TGTGCCAGCTCACCGTTTGGACAGTCATACAATGAGCAGTTCTTC
TRBJ1-5 14 few . TRBV18 CASSSGDSNQPQHF TGTGCCAGCTCATCCGGGGATAGCAATCAGCCCCAGCATTTT
TRBJ1-5 14 . . TRBV2 CASRGNTGSQPQHF TGTGCCAGCAGGGGGAACACAGGTTCTCAGCCCCAGCATTTT
TRBJ2-7 15 once TRBD2 TRBV7-9 CASSLTASGLYEQYF TGTGCCAGCAGCTTAACGGCTAGCGGGCTCTACGAGCAGTACTTC
TRBJ1-4 13 few . TRBV19 CASSMRTAEKLFF TGTGCCAGTAGTATGAGGACAGCAGAAAAACTGTTTTTT
TRBJ2-1 14 . . TRBV9 CASSLRIPGNEQFF TGTGCCAGCAGCCTTAGGATTCCGGGCAATGAGCAGTTCTTC
TRBJ1-6 14 . TRBD1 TRBV19 CASARQGHNSPLHF TGTGCCAGTGCCCGACAGGGTCATAATTCACCCCTCCACTTT
TRBJ2-1 14 many TRBD2 TRBV27 CASRREFAYNEQFF TGTGCCAGCAGGCGGGAGTTCGCCTACAATGAGCAGTTCTTC
TRBJ2-1 12 . TRBD2 TRBV7-9 CASSQRGDEQFF TGTGCCAGCAGCCAACGGGGGGATGAGCAGTTCTTC
TRBJ2-5 15 . TRBD1 TRBV3-1/TRBV3-2 CASSPWTGELETQYF TGTGCCAGCAGCCCCTGGACAGGGGAGTTGGAGACCCAGTACTTC
TRBJ2-3 16 . TRBD2 TRBV5-1 CASSLGLADDTDTQYF TGCGCCAGCAGCTTAGGACTAGCGGATGACACAGATACGCAGTATTTT